A selection of T cell receptor beta chains follows, all from one sample in a study of beta chain features in type 1 diabetes. Assay: immunoSEQ multiplex PCR; the TCRdb copy retains only in-frame clones and omits some. Of about 360,000 clones in the sample, about 12% are singletons; the top ten hold under 0.02%. The sample comprised naive CD4+ T cells from blood. All receptors derive from a man between 18 and 29 years old in good health. CDR3s include the opening cysteine and the closing phenylalanine or tryptophan. Each record gives: V gene, clone size, D gene, J gene, CDR3 DNA, CDR3 protein. The D gene is left open where the match is weak. A clone size is listed for some rows: how often the clone was seen (once, few, many), or a class if it is expanded.

TRBV28	-	-	TRBJ1-2	TGTGCCAGCAGTTTAGGGGGCCCGACAGTAAATGGCTACACCTTC	CASSLGGPTVNGYTF
TRBV7-9	-	TRBD2	TRBJ2-7	TGTGCCAGCAGCTTAGGGGAAGCGGGACTAGCAAGCGAGCAGTACTTC	CASSLGEAGLASEQYF
TRBV4-2	few	-	TRBJ2-1	TGTGCCAGCAGCCGAGACCGCTCCTACAATGAGCAGTTCTTC	CASSRDRSYNEQFF
TRBV18	-	-	TRBJ2-1	TGTGCCAGCTCAGTATACAGGGCGGCCGGATCGGGGAATGAGCAGTTCTTC	CASSVYRAAGSGNEQFF
TRBV7-9	-	-	TRBJ2-1	TGTGCCAGCAGCTCTGACTGGATAACCTACAATGAGCAGTTCTTC	CASSSDWITYNEQFF
TRBV4-1	-	TRBD2	TRBJ2-1	TGCGCCAGCAGCCAAGGCGTACAGGGACTAGGGTATGAGCAGTTCTTC	CASSQGVQGLGYEQFF
TRBV28	-	-	TRBJ2-5	TGTGCCAGCAGTACATCGGAGACCCAGTACTTC	CASSTSETQYF
TRBV28	-	-	TRBJ2-1	TGTGCCAGCAGCCTCCGCAATGAGCAGTTCTTC	CASSLRNEQFF
TRBV19	-	TRBD2	TRBJ2-1	TGTGCCAGTAGTCTGTTAGCGGGGGCGGGCGATGAGCAGTTCTTC	CASSLLAGAGDEQFF
TRBV15	few	-	TRBJ2-2	TGTGCCACCAGCAGAGGCGGCAGGGGAAACACCGGGGAGCTGTTTTTT	CATSRGGRGNTGELFF
TRBV5-4	-	TRBD1	TRBJ2-1	TGTGCCAGCAGCTATGACAGGGGATTCGGCAATGAGCAGTTCTTC	CASSYDRGFGNEQFF
TRBV5-1	few	-	TRBJ1-2	TGCGCCAGCAGCGCCGACGGAGGCTATGGCTACACCTTC	CASSADGGYGYTF
TRBV7-9	few	-	TRBJ2-7	TGTGCCAGCAGCCCTACGTTGGACACCTACGAGCAGTACTTC	CASSPTLDTYEQYF
TRBV10-3	few	-	TRBJ2-1	TGTGCCATCAGGCCTAGCGAAAAACACAATGAGCAGTTCTTC	CAIRPSEKHNEQFF
TRBV4-2	few	-	TRBJ1-2	TGTGCCAGCAGCCAAGAGGGGGCAAGGAACTATGGCTACACCTTC	CASSQEGARNYGYTF
TRBV27	few	-	TRBJ2-5	TGTGCCAGCAGTTTATCGGGCAGGGCAGAGACCCAGTACTTC	CASSLSGRAETQYF
TRBV9	-	-	TRBJ2-2	TGTGCCAGCAGCGGACGGGAGTGGAACACCGGGGAGCTGTTTTTT	CASSGREWNTGELFF
TRBV7-2	few	-	TRBJ2-7	TGTGCCAGCAGCCGGACATGGGAGCAGTACTTC	CASSRTWEQYF
TRBV9	few	-	TRBJ1-2	TGTGCCAGCAGCACCCCGACAGGAAACTATGGCTACACCTTC	CASSTPTGNYGYTF
TRBV30	-	-	TRBJ1-1	TGTGCCTGGAGTCCACAGGACACCGAAGCTTTCTTT	CAWSPQDTEAFF
TRBV18	-	-	TRBJ2-1	TGTGCCAGCTCAACAAGCGGAGGGGCCTACAATGAGCAGTTCTTC	CASSTSGGAYNEQFF
TRBV4-1	-	TRBD2	TRBJ2-3	TGCGCCAGCAGCCAAGATCCGAGCGGGGGGCCCACAGATACGCAGTATTTT	CASSQDPSGGPTDTQYF
TRBV5-4	few	TRBD1	TRBJ2-7	TGCGCCAGCAGCCAAGCTTTACAGGGGTTCTACGAGCAGTACTTC	CASSQALQGFYEQYF
TRBV29-1	few	-	TRBJ1-4	TGCAGCGGTGGCAGTAACGAAAAACTGTTTTTT	CSGGSNEKLFF